Listed below are T cell receptor beta chains from one sample, sequenced in a study of blood T cell repertoires in COVID-19. Profiled with immunoSEQ multiplex PCR; TCRdb holds only in-frame clones, not every one. The table has around 150,000 clones, more than 75% seen once. Sequencing was done on a sample of peripheral blood. These TCRs come from a man aged 65-85 years with acute or convalescent COVID-19. CDR3s include the opening cysteine and the closing phenylalanine or tryptophan. A D gene is named only where the DNA matches it firmly. Size values are once, few and many counts, or a class for expanded clones, and some rows have none.

clone size: .; V gene: TRBV5-1; J gene: TRBJ2-7; D gene: .; CDR3 DNA: TGCGCCAGCAGCTTGGACGGTGCAAGAGGCTACGAGCAGTACTTC; CDR3 protein: CASSLDGARGYEQYF
clone size: once; V gene: TRBV19; J gene: TRBJ1-5; D gene: TRBD1; CDR3 DNA: TGTGCCAGTAACGAGGGACAGTACAATCAGCCCCAGCATTTT; CDR3 protein: CASNEGQYNQPQHF
clone size: .; V gene: TRBV3-1/TRBV3-2; J gene: TRBJ1-1; D gene: .; CDR3 DNA: TGTGCCAGCAGCCAAGAGGGCAGGGTCACTGAAGCTTTCTTT; CDR3 protein: CASSQEGRVTEAFF
clone size: .; V gene: TRBV7-9; J gene: TRBJ2-3; D gene: TRBD2; CDR3 DNA: TGTGCCAGCAGCTCGACTAGCGGGGAAGATACGCAGTATTTT; CDR3 protein: CASSSTSGEDTQYF
clone size: many; V gene: TRBV19; J gene: TRBJ2-4; D gene: TRBD1; CDR3 DNA: TGTGCCAGTAGTATAGCGCGACAGGGGGCGGTCATTCAGTACTTC; CDR3 protein: CASSIARQGAVIQYF
clone size: .; V gene: TRBV7-9; J gene: TRBJ1-3; D gene: .; CDR3 DNA: TGTGCCAGCAGCTCCCGGACAACTGGAAACACCATATATTTT; CDR3 protein: CASSSRTTGNTIYF
clone size: .; V gene: TRBV3-1/TRBV3-2; J gene: TRBJ1-2; D gene: TRBD1; CDR3 DNA: TGTGCCAGCAGCCCCGGGACAGGGGGCCGTGGCTACACCTTC; CDR3 protein: CASSPGTGGRGYTF
clone size: .; V gene: TRBV24-1; J gene: TRBJ2-7; D gene: .; CDR3 DNA: TGTGCCACCAGTGATCGTGAGGGGGGGATTCGCGAGCAGTACTTC; CDR3 protein: CATSDREGGIREQYF
clone size: .; V gene: TRBV10-1; J gene: TRBJ2-1; D gene: TRBD1; CDR3 DNA: TGCGCCAGCAGCCCGGGACAGGGGGCCAATGAGCAGTTCTTC; CDR3 protein: CASSPGQGANEQFF
clone size: .; V gene: TRBV7-8; J gene: TRBJ1-5; D gene: TRBD1; CDR3 DNA: TGTGCCAGCAGCCTTGGACAGGTTTATCAGCCCCAGCATTTT; CDR3 protein: CASSLGQVYQPQHF
clone size: .; V gene: TRBV5-1; J gene: TRBJ2-5; D gene: TRBD1; CDR3 DNA: TGCGCCAGCAGCTTGGGACAGGGACCGCGGGAGACCCAGTACTTC; CDR3 protein: CASSLGQGPRETQYF
clone size: few; V gene: TRBV5-1; J gene: TRBJ1-4; D gene: TRBD1; CDR3 DNA: TGCGCCAGCAGCACGGACAGGGGGCGCGATGAAAAACTGTTTTTT; CDR3 protein: CASSTDRGRDEKLFF
clone size: .; V gene: TRBV7-2; J gene: TRBJ1-4; D gene: .; CDR3 DNA: TGTGCCAGCTCCCCCCTATACAGGGAAGGATCTAAACTGTTTTTT; CDR3 protein: CASSPLYREGSKLFF